These 30 T cell receptor beta chains share one sample of origin, sequenced in a study of T cell responses to AZD1222 COVID-19 vaccine. Some clones are missing from TCRdb's copy, which holds only in-frame ones; the method was immunoSEQ multiplex PCR. This table has over 130,000 clones, 85% to 90% appearing once. This sample comprised peripheral blood, obtained 28 days after the second AZD1222 dose. The source of these receptors is an adult who received the AZD1222 COVID-19 vaccine.

The genes are TRBV4-1 and TRBJ2-1; the match to TRBD2 covers 9 bases. Germline V CDR1 and CDR2: MGHRA, YSYEKL. With V trimmed by 1 base and J by 6 bases, 7 bases remained unmatched. CDR3 size: 16 residues. DNA of the CDR3: TGCGCCAGCAGCCAAGGACCGGGACTAGCAGCCAATGAGCAGTTCTTC. Translating gives CASSQGPGLAANEQFF.

The chain carries TRBV7-2 and TRBJ2-3; no clear D gene. CDR3 size: 15 residues. The ends were cut back, 3 bases at V and 1 base at J, with 11 bases in the middle. The germline gives CDR1 SGHTA, CDR2 FQGNSA. CDR3 in amino acids: CASSFAGQGTDTQYF. The CDR3 DNA follows: TGTGCCAGCAGCTTCGCAGGCCAGGGCACAGATACGCAGTATTTT.

This sequence joins TRBV11-2 and TRBJ2-4; D may be TRBD2 (6 bases). Germline V gene sequence: CDR1 SGHAT, CDR2 FQNNGV. V lost 0 bases and J lost 10, with 10 bases in between. This CDR3 has 13 amino acids. The CDR3 protein is CASSLEPGVIQYF. The CDR3 bases are TGTGCCAGCAGCTTAGAACCGGGGGTTATTCAGTACTTC.

The rearrangement uses TRBV15 and TRBJ1-5, with a weak D call TRBD1 (5 bases). There are 13 residues in the CDR3. The germline V gene has CDR1 LNHNV and CDR2 YYDKDF (reference sequence). The V gene lost 8 bases and the J gene lost 7 bases, with 15 bases spanning the gap. The CDR3 protein is CATAPGGGQPQHF. For the CDR3, the DNA is TGTGCCACCGCTCCGGGGGGAGGGCAGCCCCAGCATTTT.

The chain recombines TRBV28 with TRBJ2-7; 10 bases map to TRBD1. This CDR3 region has 14 residues. CDR1 MDHEN and CDR2 SYDVKM come from the germline V gene. Trimming cost V 5 bases and J 6 bases; bases outside gene matches: 7. The CDR3 region has the DNA TGTGCCAGCAGTCGACAGGGGGCGAGGGGCGAGCAGTACTTC. It is translated as CASSRQGARGEQYF.

V gene TRBV9 combines with J gene TRBJ2-7, with 7 nucleotides matching TRBD1. Trimming took 2 bases from V and 2 from J; bases not matched to a gene: 4. The CDR3 is 14 amino acids. Germline loops: CDR1 SGDLS, CDR2 YYNGEE. The CDR3 is CASSVDRAPYEQYV. The CDR3 nucleotides are TGTGCCAGCAGCGTTGACAGGGCTCCCTACGAGCAGTACGTC.

This clone was seen a handful of times. This sequence joins TRBV28 and TRBJ1-6, with D unresolved. The CDR3 runs to 19 residues. Looked up from germline, CDR1 is MDHEN and CDR2 is SYDVKM. V lost 4 bases, J lost 1 base, and 20 bases lay in between. CDR3 in DNA: TGTGCCAGCAGTTCTGTCCCGCCAGGTTCGAGATCCTATAATTCACCCCTCCACTTT. Translated, it gives CASSSVPPGSRSYNSPLHF.

This rearrangement joins TRBV15 to TRBJ1-2; unclear D gene. The germline V and J ends were trimmed by 5 bases and 2 bases, with 15 bases remaining between them. Germline V gene data show CDR1 as LNHNV and CDR2 as YYDKDF (reference sequence). This CDR3 region has 15 residues. The CDR3 here is CATSVRLERNYGYTF. The CDR3 DNA reads TGTGCCACCAGCGTGAGATTGGAGCGAAACTATGGCTACACCTTC.

The V call is TRBV28, the J call TRBJ1-6; the D gene is possibly TRBD1 (5 bases). The CDR3 sequence is 16 residues long. The V gene lost 7 bases and the J gene lost 5 bases, with 18 bases spanning the gap. Germline V gene sequence: CDR1 MDHEN, CDR2 SYDVKM. The CDR3 region is CASTQGAVGDNSPLHF. CDR3 coding DNA: TGTGCCAGCACTCAGGGCGCGGTAGGAGATAATTCACCCCTCCACTTT. The whole variable domain, filled in from reference TRBV28 and TRBJ1-6, reads DVKVTQSSRYLVKRTGEKVFLECVQDMDHENMFWYRQDPGLGLRLIYFSYDVKMKEKGDIPEGYSVSREKKERFSLILESASTNQTSMYLCASTQGAVGDNSPLHFGNGTRLTVT.

The V call is TRBV29-1, the J call TRBJ1-3; no firm D call. CDR1 is SQVTM and CDR2 is ANQGSEA in the germline V gene. V was shortened by 6 bases and J by 0 bases, with 12 bases between the two germline ends. This CDR3 region has 14 residues. The CDR3 sequence is CSVAPGPSGNTIYF. The CDR3 DNA follows: TGCAGCGTCGCCCCCGGGCCCTCTGGAAACACCATATATTTT.

V gene TRBV5-4 combines with J gene TRBJ2-1, with D perhaps TRBD1 (6 bases). Germline assignment: CDR1 SGHNT and CDR2 YYREEE (reference sequence). This CDR3 has 13 residues. V lost 4 bases to trimming and J lost 10 bases, with 15 bases between them. CDR3 coding DNA: TGTGCCAGCAGCCCCAAAACAGGGATAGAGCAGTTCTTC. This sequence encodes CASSPKTGIEQFF.

V gene TRBV10-2 combines with J gene TRBJ1-2; D unresolved. CDR3 length: 12 amino acids. In germline, CDR1 is WSHSY, CDR2 SAAADI. V lost 6 bases, J lost 4 bases, and 9 bases lay in between. Here the CDR3 DNA reads TGCGCCAGCAGCCCCCCCGGCTATGGCTACACCTTC. As protein: CASSPPGYGYTF.

This clone appeared a few times. The chain combines TRBV5-1 with TRBJ2-2, with D maybe TRBD2 (5 bases). In germline, CDR1 is SGHRS, CDR2 YFSETQ. This CDR3 is built from 15 residues. V lost 4 bases, J lost 1 base, and 11 bases lay in between. The CDR3 DNA is TGCGCCAGCAGCCTGCTAGCAGGGAACACCGGGGAGCTGTTTTTT. Its translation: CASSLLAGNTGELFF.

The V gene is TRBV5-1, the J gene TRBJ1-2; D is possibly TRBD1 (6 bases). This CDR3 comprises 15 residues. CDR1 is SGHRS and CDR2 is YFSETQ in the germline V gene. V was shortened by 0 bases and J by 6 bases, with 15 bases between the two germline ends. This CDR3 is CASSLVQGISNGYTF. The CDR3 coding sequence is TGCGCCAGCAGCTTGGTACAGGGCATCTCGAATGGCTACACCTTC.

This sequence joins TRBV9 and TRBJ1-3; D unclear. Deletions cut 0 bases from V and 1 base from J, with 11 bases between. This CDR3 has 16 residues. Germline values: CDR1 SGDLS, CDR2 YYNGEE. The CDR3 spells CASSVAGRSSGNTIYF. The DNA of the CDR3 is TGTGCCAGCAGCGTAGCTGGACGGTCGTCTGGAAACACCATATATTTT.

J is TRBJ2-7 and V is TRBV3-1 (or the pseudogene TRBV3-2); the match to TRBD2 covers 11 bases. In germline, CDR1 is LGHDT, CDR2 YNNKEL (reference sequence). The CDR3 is 19 residues long. V gave up 5 bases and J gave up 6 bases; unmatched junction bases: 21. CDR3 bases: TGTGCCAGCAGCGCTTACCACGGCACTAGCGGGAGATCGGTCCCCGAGCAGTACTTC. Translated, it gives CASSAYHGTSGRSVPEQYF.

The rearrangement uses TRBV5-4 and TRBJ2-7, with 9 positions matching TRBD2. The germline V gene encodes CDR1 SGHNT and CDR2 YYREEE (reference sequence). The CDR3 extends over 16 amino acids. After removal of 3 bases from V and 0 bases from J, the junction contained 7 bases not matched to a gene. The CDR3 DNA follows: TGTGCCAGCAGCTCCGGACTAGCGAGGAGCTCCTACGAGCAGTACTTC. Protein sequence: CASSSGLARSSYEQYF. Variable domain in full (rest from reference TRBV5-4 and TRBJ2-7): ETGVTQSPTHLIKTRGQQVTLRCSSQSGHNTVSWYQQALGQGPQFIFQYYREEENGRGNFPPRFSGLQFPNYSSELNVNALELDDSALYLCASSSGLARSSYEQYFGPGTRLTVT.

This chain links TRBV7-9 with TRBJ1-2, with D uncertain. There are 15 residues in the CDR3. V lost 4 bases to trimming and J lost 1 base, with 13 bases between them. The germline gives CDR1 SEHNR, CDR2 FQNEAQ (reference sequence). In DNA form, the CDR3 reads TGTGCCAGCAGCTCTCTCGGACGGAGTAACTATGGCTACACCTTC. Its protein is CASSSLGRSNYGYTF.

The rearrangement links TRBV28 to TRBJ1-1; possible D gene TRBD1, 6 bases. CDR1 is MDHEN and CDR2 is SYDVKM in the germline V gene. The CDR3 spans 16 residues. V lost 7 bases, J lost 6 bases, and 24 bases lay in between. The DNA of the CDR3 is TGTGCCAGCACCCCCGGGACCAAGGGGGTAACCGCTGAAGCTTTCTTT. Protein product: CASTPGTKGVTAEAFF.

This clone has a single count. J is TRBJ1-6 and V is TRBV19; D gene unclear. The CDR3 runs to 17 residues. The V end lost 5 bases, the J end lost 8 bases, and 22 bases lay between the germline ends. CDR1 is LNHDA and CDR2 is SQIVND in the germline V gene (reference sequence). CDR3 DNA: TGTGCCAGTAGTTTCCTACCCACCGGGCTGTTGCATTCACCCCTCCACTTT. Its protein product is CASSFLPTGLLHSPLHF.

The chain joins TRBV7-8 to TRBJ2-7, with D hard to call. This CDR3 has 16 amino acids. V lost 2 bases, J lost 0 bases, and 14 bases lay in between. Germline CDR1 is SGHVS and CDR2 is FQNEAQ. The CDR3 DNA reads as TGTGCCAGCAGCTTACGAATCGGTGGGCACTCCTACGAGCAGTACTTC. The encoded protein is CASSLRIGGHSYEQYF.

The chain recombines TRBV3-1 (or the pseudogene TRBV3-2) with TRBJ1-4; a possible D gene is TRBD1 (5 bases). V lost 3 bases and J lost 10, with 15 bases in between. CDR1 is LGHDT and CDR2 is YNNKEL in the germline V gene (reference sequence). The CDR3 has 14 amino acids. CDR3 residues: CASSHGQGPGKLFF. In DNA, the CDR3 is TGTGCCAGCAGCCACGGGCAGGGCCCGGGAAAACTGTTTTTT.

This rearrangement joins TRBV3-1 (or the pseudogene TRBV3-2) to TRBJ1-2; TRBD1 aligns across 9 bases. The V and J ends lost 1 base and 8 bases, in that order; junction bases with no gene match: 14. CDR1 is LGHDT, CDR2 YNNKEL, per germline (reference sequence). The CDR3 is 17 residues long. This CDR3 reads CASSQAHPGQGRKGYTF. The DNA of the CDR3 is TGTGCCAGCAGCCAAGCCCACCCGGGACAGGGAAGAAAGGGCTACACCTTC.

The chain uses TRBV30 and TRBJ1-4; no definite D call. Trimming shortened V by 3 bases and J by 14 bases, and 16 bases separated the two germline ends. The CDR3 extends over 12 amino acids. Germline values: CDR1 GTSNPN, CDR2 SVGIG (reference sequence). The CDR3 DNA follows: TGTGCCTGGAGCCAACGGGGATTTTTGCTGTTTTTT. It codes for CAWSQRGFLLFF.

The chain employs TRBV19 and TRBJ1-5; D perhaps matches TRBD1 (5 bases). The CDR3 covers 16 residues. Germline V gives CDR1 LNHDA, CDR2 SQIVND (reference sequence). V lost 1 base and J 2 bases, leaving 12 bases between the germline ends. CDR3 DNA sequence: TGTGCCAGTAGTATAGGTTGGGGGAGGGGCAATCAGCCCCAGCATTTT. Protein product: CASSIGWGRGNQPQHF.

The chain uses TRBV7-2 and TRBJ2-1, with D possibly matching TRBD2 (5 bases). Germline V lookup: CDR1 SGHTA, CDR2 FQGNSA. The CDR3 runs 12 residues. The V end lost 0 bases, the J end lost 9 bases, and 6 bases lay between the germline ends. The CDR3 sequence: CASSLARAEQFF. CDR3 sequence (DNA): TGTGCCAGCAGCTTAGCGCGGGCTGAGCAGTTCTTC.

This CDR3 reads CASSLRGTGGEKLFF. CDR3 sequence (DNA): TGTGCCAGCAGCTTGAGGGGGACAGGGGGTGAAAAACTGTTTTTT. The gene calls are TRBV5-8 and TRBJ1-4; 11 nucleotides agree with TRBD1. Germline V gives CDR1 SGHTS, CDR2 YDEGEE. Germline trimming cut 1 base from V and 7 bases from J; bases unmatched to any gene: 3. CDR3 length: 15 amino acids.

The V call is TRBV28, the J call TRBJ2-3; D is unclear. The CDR3 is 18 residues long. The germline V gene has CDR1 MDHEN and CDR2 SYDVKM. The germline V and J ends were trimmed by 3 bases and 2 bases, with 21 bases remaining between them. The CDR3 region is CASSFPTSEWTPTDTQYF. In DNA, the CDR3 is TGTGCCAGCAGTTTCCCCACTTCTGAGTGGACCCCCACAGATACGCAGTATTTT.

The V gene is TRBV7-2, the J gene TRBJ1-2; 10 bases align to TRBD1. V dropped 4 bases and J dropped 5; count of bases not matched to a gene: 7. Germline CDR1 SGHTA, CDR2 FQGNSA. This CDR3 is built from 15 residues. CDR3 region: CASSSQSGQGYGYTF. Here the CDR3 DNA reads TGTGCCAGCAGCTCTCAATCGGGACAGGGGTATGGCTACACCTTC.

The J gene is TRBJ1-1, the V gene TRBV7-2; D not certain. Germline V gene data show CDR1 as SGHTA and CDR2 as FQGNSA. This CDR3 contains 13 residues. Trimming removed 3 bases at V and 0 bases at J, with 5 bases between. The CDR3 sequence: CASSFRMNTEAFF. The CDR3 bases are TGTGCCAGCAGCTTCAGAATGAACACTGAAGCTTTCTTT. Full variable domain (rest looked up from reference TRBV7-2 and TRBJ1-1): GAGVSQSPSNKVTEKGKDVELRCDPISGHTALYWYRQSLGQGLEFLIYFQGNSAPDKSGLPSDRFSAERTGGSVSTLTIQRTQQEDSAVYLCASSFRMNTEAFFGQGTRLTVV.